Described below is a single TCR beta chain sequence and its context. J gave up 6 bases and V 3 bases, and 7 bases lay outside the gene matches. CDR3 length: 15 residues. The V gene's germline CDR1 is SGDLS and CDR2 YYNGEE. The data were obtained in a study of blood T cell repertoires in COVID-19. Only in-frame clones appear in the TCRdb table, and some are missing; sequencing was by immunoSEQ multiplex PCR. The table shows a few hundred thousand clones, with around 82% occurring only once. The participants were between about 18 and 90 years old and came from some 25 US areas. The sample comprised PBMCs or T cells enriched from blood (not recorded which). The V gene is TRBV9, the J gene TRBJ2-1, with TRBD1 matching over 9 bases. The receptor was derived from a woman aged 40 to 50 with acute COVID-19. The CDR3 bases are TGTGCCAGCAGCGCAACAGGGGGCCCGGGCAATGAGCAGTTCTTC. It specifies CASSATGGPGNEQFF.